Presented here are 20 T cell receptor beta chains from one specimen sequenced in a study of shared clonotypes between healthy human individuals. Sequencing was performed with immunoSEQ multiplex PCR; in TCRdb, only in-frame clones are kept and a portion is missing. The data show more than 400,000 clones, more than 75% seen once. The material sequenced was PBMCs. The receptors were gathered from a woman in her thirties or forties in good health. Some clones in this sample may be carry-over from other donors' samples.

The chain links TRBV11-2 to TRBJ2-7; a weak D match, TRBD1 (6 bases). Trimming removed 7 bases at V and 6 bases at J, with 16 bases between. The CDR3 totals 13 residues. Germline lookup yields CDR1 SGHAT and CDR2 FQNNGV. The CDR3 sequence is CASNPTGIREQYF. The CDR3 DNA is TGTGCCAGCAACCCCACAGGGATCCGCGAGCAGTACTTC.

The gene calls are TRBV18 and TRBJ1-5, with 8 bases lining up with TRBD1. Germline V gene lookup returns CDR1 KGHSH and CDR2 LQKENI. The CDR3 contains 15 residues. V was pared by 2 bases and J by 5 bases, with 5 bases of the junction left unmatched. CDR3: CASSPTDREYQPQHF. In DNA, the CDR3 is TGTGCCAGCTCACCAACGGACAGGGAGTATCAGCCCCAGCATTTT.

The chain links TRBV7-3 to TRBJ2-3, with TRBD1 as a possible D gene (5 bases). CDR1 SGHTA and CDR2 FQGTGA come from the germline V gene. Trimming took off 1 base at V and 4 bases at J, with 12 bases between the two ends. The CDR3 runs to 15 residues. The CDR3 bases are TGTGCCAGCAGCTTAAATGGGGCGCCGCCAGATACGCAGTATTTT. It specifies CASSLNGAPPDTQYF.

This rearrangement joins TRBV29-1 to TRBJ2-1; D unclear. The CDR3 length is 14 residues. Germline-derived CDR1 and CDR2 are SQVTM and ANQGSEA. With 0 bases removed from V and 0 bases from J, the gap between germline ends came to 6 bases. CDR3 residues: CSVEEGGSYNEQFF. CDR3 in DNA: TGCAGCGTTGAAGAGGGCGGCTCCTACAATGAGCAGTTCTTC.

The chain recombines TRBV28 with TRBJ2-7; 7 bases line up with TRBD2. Germline CDR1 is MDHEN and CDR2 is SYDVKM. V lost 4 bases to trimming and J lost 0 bases; unmatched junction nucleotides: 6. This CDR3 is 15 amino acids long. This CDR3 reads CASSSRGGNSYEQYF. In DNA, the CDR3 is TGTGCCAGCAGTTCCCGCGGGGGTAACTCCTACGAGCAGTACTTC.

V is TRBV5-1 and J is TRBJ2-4; 11 bases agree with TRBD2. Looked up from germline, CDR1 is SGHRS and CDR2 is YFSETQ. The CDR3 is made up of 13 amino acids. The junction had 2 bases not matched to a gene; V was cut back by 0 bases and J by 12 bases. Here the CDR3 reads CASSLELAGAQYF. The CDR3 DNA sequence: TGCGCCAGCAGCTTGGAACTAGCGGGAGCTCAGTACTTC.

This clone was observed a single time. The chain is built from TRBV5-6 and TRBJ2-7, with D tentatively TRBD1 (6 bases). The CDR3 covers 14 residues. CDR1 is SGHDT, CDR2 YYEEEE, per germline. V lost 4 bases, J lost 7 bases, and 18 bases lay in between. CDR3 in DNA: TGTGCCAGCAGCCTGAGGATCAGGGGCGAGGAGCAGTACTTC. Translated, it gives CASSLRIRGEEQYF.

The chain links TRBV6-4 to TRBJ2-3; 7 nucleotides line up with TRBD1. The length of the CDR3 is 16 residues. Per germline, CDR1 MRHNA and CDR2 SNTAGT. V shed 2 bases and J 2 bases; nucleotides not matched to a gene: 7. CDR3 coding DNA: TGTGCCAGCAGTGACCGGGCAGGGGGACCCACAGATACGCAGTATTTT. Protein sequence: CASSDRAGGPTDTQYF.

This clone was seen a single time. The chain carries TRBV25-1 and TRBJ2-7; D may correspond to TRBD1 or TRBD2 (5 bases each). Trimming took off 2 bases at V and 3 bases at J, with 17 bases between the two ends. Germline CDR1 MGHDK, CDR2 SYGVNS. This CDR3 region has 16 residues. DNA of the CDR3: TGTGCCAGCAGTGAAAGGGTGGGGGTGAGGGTCTACGAGCAGTACTTC. Protein: CASSERVGVRVYEQYF.

This sequence joins TRBV6-4 and TRBJ2-7; possible D gene TRBD1, 5 bases. Trimming took 7 bases from V and 2 from J, leaving 15 bases between them. The CDR3 runs 14 residues. Germline-derived CDR1 and CDR2 are MRHNA and SNTAGT. CDR3 in amino acids: CASTRYPTAYEQYF. The CDR3 region has the DNA TGTGCCAGCACCAGATATCCGACAGCCTACGAGCAGTACTTC.

The rearrangement uses TRBV30 and TRBJ2-3, with D perhaps given as TRBD1 or TRBD2 (6 bases each). The germline V and J ends were trimmed by 3 bases and 4 bases, with 17 bases remaining between them. The CDR3 length is 15 residues. The germline V gene has CDR1 GTSNPN and CDR2 SVGIG (reference sequence). The CDR3 loop is CAWRVRGALADTQYF. The CDR3 coding sequence is TGTGCCTGGAGGGTAAGGGGGGCGCTCGCAGATACGCAGTATTTT.

The chain uses TRBV7-9 and TRBJ2-3; no firm D call. The CDR3 contains 13 residues. The V gene lost 4 bases and the J gene lost 6 bases, with 11 bases spanning the gap. CDR1 and CDR2 (germline): SEHNR, FQNEAQ (reference sequence). The CDR3 coding sequence is TGTGCCAGCAGCTCATCCGCGAGGGATACGCAGTATTTT. Translated, it gives CASSSSARDTQYF.

This clone turned up a few times. The gene calls are TRBV6-5 and TRBJ1-4; 9 bases map to TRBD1. The junction had 4 bases not matched to a gene; V was cut back by 5 bases and J by 9 bases. This CDR3 is built from 13 residues. Germline CDR1 reads MNHEY; CDR2 reads SVGAGI. For the CDR3, the DNA is TGTGCCAGCAGTGACAGGGGGTTGAAAAAACTGTTTTTT. This gives the protein CASSDRGLKKLFF.

This chain's CDR3 is CASSLTSSGKGELFF. The CDR3 DNA reads as TGTGCCAGCAGCTTAACGTCTAGCGGGAAGGGGGAGCTGTTTTTT. This chain connects TRBV11-1 to TRBJ2-2, with 9 nucleotides matching TRBD2. The V gene's germline CDR1 is SGHAT and CDR2 FQDESV (reference sequence). V gave up 2 bases and J gave up 8 bases; unmatched junction bases: 6. The length of the CDR3 is 15 residues.

The chain joins TRBV5-1 to TRBJ2-5, with 9 bases fitting TRBD2. This CDR3 region has 16 residues. Germline CDR1 SGHRS, CDR2 YFSETQ. V lost 3 bases to trimming and J lost 5 bases; unmatched junction nucleotides: 11. The CDR3 region is CASSWGGLAGSETQYF. CDR3 nucleotides: TGCGCCAGCAGCTGGGGAGGGCTAGCGGGATCTGAGACCCAGTACTTC.

About this clone: A junction end diverges from the germline sequence, so it may reflect a read error. This chain connects TRBV27 to TRBJ2-7; possibly TRBD1 or TRBD2 for D (5 bases each). The CDR3 is 13 residues long. CDR1 MNHEY and CDR2 SMNVEV come from the germline V gene (reference sequence). In nucleotides, the CDR3 is TGTGCCAGCAGCTTATGGGGCGGGCCCGAGCAGTACTTC. Protein product: CASSLWGGPEQYF.

This chain connects TRBV5-4 to TRBJ2-3; D unclear. V was clipped by 0 bases and J by 1 base, with 9 bases between them. This CDR3 has 15 amino acids. Germline V gene sequence: CDR1 SGHNT, CDR2 YYREEE (reference sequence). CDR3 loop: CASSLDSSRTDTQYF. For the CDR3, the DNA is TGTGCCAGCAGCTTGGATAGCAGCCGCACAGATACGCAGTATTTT.

The rearrangement links TRBV18 to TRBJ2-1, with 7 bases fitting TRBD2. The trim removed 0 bases at V and 0 bases at J, leaving 11 bases unmatched. The germline V gene has CDR1 KGHSH and CDR2 LQKENI. CDR3 length: 19 residues. The CDR3 bases are TGTGCCAGCTCACCACCGGCGAGGCTAGCGGTGAGCTCCTACAATGAGCAGTTCTTC. Translating it yields CASSPPARLAVSSYNEQFF.

The chain carries TRBV6-1 and TRBJ2-3; the D is unclear. The V gene's germline CDR1 is MNHNS and CDR2 SASEGT. V was pared by 1 base and J by 1 base, with 15 bases between. The CDR3 contains 17 residues. The CDR3: CASSEVVIGVGTDTQYF. The CDR3 DNA reads TGTGCCAGCAGTGAAGTGGTAATTGGCGTTGGCACAGATACGCAGTATTTT.

The chain employs TRBV21-1 and TRBJ2-7; the table's D call, TRBD1, has no DNA check behind it. TRBV21-1 is designated a pseudogene. This CDR3 is built from 16 residues. The CDR3 nucleotides are TGTGCCAGCAGCGGGTCGGGACAGGGGGCTTGGGACGAGCAGTACTTC. This gives the protein CASSGSGQGAWDEQYF.